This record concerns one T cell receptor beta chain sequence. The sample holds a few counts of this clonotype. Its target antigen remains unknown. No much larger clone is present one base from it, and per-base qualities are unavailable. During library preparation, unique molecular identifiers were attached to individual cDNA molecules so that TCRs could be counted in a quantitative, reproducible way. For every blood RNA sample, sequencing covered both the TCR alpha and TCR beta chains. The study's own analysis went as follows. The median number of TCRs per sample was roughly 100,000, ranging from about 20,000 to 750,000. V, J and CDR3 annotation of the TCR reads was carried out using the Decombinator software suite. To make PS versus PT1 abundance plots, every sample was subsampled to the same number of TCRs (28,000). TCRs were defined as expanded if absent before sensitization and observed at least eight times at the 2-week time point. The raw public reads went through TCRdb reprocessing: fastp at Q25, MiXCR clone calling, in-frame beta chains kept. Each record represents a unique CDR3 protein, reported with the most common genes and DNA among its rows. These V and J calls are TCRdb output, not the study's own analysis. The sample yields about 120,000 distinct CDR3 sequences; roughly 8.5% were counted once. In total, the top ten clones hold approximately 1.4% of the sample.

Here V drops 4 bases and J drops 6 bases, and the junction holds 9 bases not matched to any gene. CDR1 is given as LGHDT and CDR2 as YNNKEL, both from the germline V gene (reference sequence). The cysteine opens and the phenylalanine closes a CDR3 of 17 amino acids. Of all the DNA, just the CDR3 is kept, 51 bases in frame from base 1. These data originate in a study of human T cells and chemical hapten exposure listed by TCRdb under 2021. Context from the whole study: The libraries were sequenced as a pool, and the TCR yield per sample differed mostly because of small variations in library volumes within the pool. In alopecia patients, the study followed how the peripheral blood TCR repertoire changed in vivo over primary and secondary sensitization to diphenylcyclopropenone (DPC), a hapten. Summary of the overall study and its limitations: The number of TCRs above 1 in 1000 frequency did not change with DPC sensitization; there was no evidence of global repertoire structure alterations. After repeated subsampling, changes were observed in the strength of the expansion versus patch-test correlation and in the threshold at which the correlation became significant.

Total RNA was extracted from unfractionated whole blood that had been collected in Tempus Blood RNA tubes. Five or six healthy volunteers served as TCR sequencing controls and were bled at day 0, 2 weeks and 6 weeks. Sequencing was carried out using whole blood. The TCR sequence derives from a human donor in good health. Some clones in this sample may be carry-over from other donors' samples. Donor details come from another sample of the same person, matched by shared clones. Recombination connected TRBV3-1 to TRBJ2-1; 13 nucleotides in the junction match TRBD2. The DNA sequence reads TGTGCCAGCAGCCCTCGGACTAGCGGGGGCGGGGGCAATGAGCAGTTCTTC. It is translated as CASSPRTSGGGGNEQFF.